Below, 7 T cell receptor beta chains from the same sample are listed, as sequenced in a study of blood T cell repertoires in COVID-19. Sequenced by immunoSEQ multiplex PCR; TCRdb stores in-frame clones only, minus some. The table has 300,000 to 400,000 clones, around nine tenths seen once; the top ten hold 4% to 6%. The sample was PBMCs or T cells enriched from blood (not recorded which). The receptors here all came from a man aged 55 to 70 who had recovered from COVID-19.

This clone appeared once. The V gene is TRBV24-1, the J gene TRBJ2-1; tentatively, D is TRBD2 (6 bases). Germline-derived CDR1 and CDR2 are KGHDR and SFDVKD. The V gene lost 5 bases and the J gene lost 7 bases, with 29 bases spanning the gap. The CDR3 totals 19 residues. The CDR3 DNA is TGTGCCACCAGTGGACCGGGCCGGGGGACGGGCGCACATGGGAATGAGCAGTTCTTC. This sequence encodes CATSGPGRGTGAHGNEQFF.

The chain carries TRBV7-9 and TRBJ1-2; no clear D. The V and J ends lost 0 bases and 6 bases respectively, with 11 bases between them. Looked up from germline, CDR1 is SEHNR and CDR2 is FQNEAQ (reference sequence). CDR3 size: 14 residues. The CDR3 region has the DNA TGTGCCAGCAGCTTAGCGTTAACTTCGGATGGCTACACCTTC. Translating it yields CASSLALTSDGYTF.

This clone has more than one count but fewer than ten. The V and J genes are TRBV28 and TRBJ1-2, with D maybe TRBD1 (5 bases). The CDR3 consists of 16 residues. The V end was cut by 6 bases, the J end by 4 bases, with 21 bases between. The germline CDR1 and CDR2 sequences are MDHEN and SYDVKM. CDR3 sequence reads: CASSTYSEGLTYGYTF. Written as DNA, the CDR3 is TGTGCCAGCAGCACATACTCCGAGGGACTCACCTATGGCTACACCTTC.

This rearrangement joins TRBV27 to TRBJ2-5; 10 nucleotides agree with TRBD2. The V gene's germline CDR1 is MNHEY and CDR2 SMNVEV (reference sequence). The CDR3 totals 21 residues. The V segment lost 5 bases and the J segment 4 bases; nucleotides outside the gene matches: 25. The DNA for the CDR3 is TGTGCCAGCAGTCAAGGTCTCCCGAGCGGGAGGGCCAGGAGGTCGCGAGAGACCCAGTACTTC. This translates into CASSQGLPSGRARRSRETQYF.

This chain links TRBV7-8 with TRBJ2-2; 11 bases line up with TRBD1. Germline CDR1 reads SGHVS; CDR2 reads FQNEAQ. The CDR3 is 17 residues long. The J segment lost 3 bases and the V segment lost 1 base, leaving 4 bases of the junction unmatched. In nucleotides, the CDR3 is TGTGCCAGCAGCTTAGTGGGGACAGGGGGGGACACCGGGGAGCTGTTTTTT. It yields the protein CASSLVGTGGDTGELFF. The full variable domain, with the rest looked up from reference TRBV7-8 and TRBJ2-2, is GAGVSQSPRYKVAKRGQDVALRCDPISGHVSLFWYQQALGQGPEFLTYFQNEAQLDKSGLPSDRFFAERPEGSVSTLKIQRTQQEDSAVYLCASSLVGTGGDTGELFFGEGSRLTVL.

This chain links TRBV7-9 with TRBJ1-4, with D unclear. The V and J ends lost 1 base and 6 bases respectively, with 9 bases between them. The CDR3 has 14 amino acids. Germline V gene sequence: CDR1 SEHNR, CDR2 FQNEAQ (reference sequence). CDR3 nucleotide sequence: TGTGCCAGCAGCTTAGTAGGGAGAGATGAAAAACTGTTTTTT. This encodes CASSLVGRDEKLFF.

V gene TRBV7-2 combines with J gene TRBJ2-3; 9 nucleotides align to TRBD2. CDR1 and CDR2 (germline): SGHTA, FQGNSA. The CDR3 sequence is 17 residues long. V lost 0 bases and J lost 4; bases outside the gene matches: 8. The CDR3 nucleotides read TGTGCCAGCAGCTTAGCGCAGCTAGCGGGGATACCAGATACGCAGTATTTT. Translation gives CASSLAQLAGIPDTQYF.